Presented here are 26 T cell receptor beta chains from one specimen sequenced in a study of shared clonotypes between healthy human individuals. The repertoire was sequenced with immunoSEQ multiplex PCR; TCRdb's copy has only in-frame clones and lacks some. The sample carries roughly 2,500,000 clones, approximately 93% recorded once. Material for sequencing was naive CD4+ T cells from PBMCs. As to subset: CD45RA+ positively selected. The receptors shown here come from a young man in good health. Some clones in this sample may be carry-over from other donors' samples.

The chain is built from TRBV9 and TRBJ1-5, with D uncertain. The CDR3 consists of 15 residues. The germline V gene has CDR1 SGDLS and CDR2 YYNGEE. V was trimmed by 0 bases and J by 5 bases, leaving 12 bases between them. CDR3 in DNA: TGTGCCAGCAGCGTAGACTCCCGCGGGGATCAGCCCCAGCATTTT. Protein sequence: CASSVDSRGDQPQHF.

The chain combines TRBV9 with TRBJ2-1, with D perhaps matching TRBD1 (6 bases). CDR1 and CDR2 (germline): SGDLS, YYNGEE. Trimming took 4 bases from V and 0 from J, leaving 14 bases between them. This CDR3 has 16 residues. Written as DNA, the CDR3 is TGTGCCAGCAGCCCTCGAGGGGACACCTCCTACAATGAGCAGTTCTTC. Amino acid sequence: CASSPRGDTSYNEQFF.

This clone was counted once. The chain joins TRBV9 to TRBJ1-1; weak D call: TRBD1 (6 bases). Trimming left V 1 base short and J 0 bases short, with 13 bases between. The CDR3 has 16 amino acids. The germline CDR1 and CDR2 sequences are SGDLS and YYNGEE. The CDR3: CASSVTQGNMNTEAFF. The CDR3 nucleotides read TGTGCCAGCAGCGTAACACAGGGAAACATGAACACTGAAGCTTTCTTT.

With respect to this clone: The junction does not match germline at one end; this may be a read error. The V and J genes are TRBV5-4 and TRBJ2-7; D is unresolved. The length of the CDR3 is 12 residues. Per the germline V gene, CDR1 is SGHNT and CDR2 is YYREEE (reference sequence). The CDR3 sequence is CVSSRTQAEQYF. As DNA, the CDR3 is TGTGTCAGCAGCCGGACCCAAGCGGAGCAGTACTTC.

The chain uses TRBV10-1 and TRBJ1-1; D unresolved. Per germline, CDR1 WNHNN and CDR2 SYGVQD (reference sequence). This CDR3 has 13 residues. V lost 2 bases to trimming and J lost 4 bases, with 8 bases between them. The CDR3, as DNA: TGCGCCAGCAGTGAGCGCAGGAGCACTGAAGCTTTCTTT. This gives the protein CASSERRSTEAFF.

The V and J genes are TRBV6-1 and TRBJ2-1; D is unresolved. This CDR3 spans 13 amino acids. Germline V gene data show CDR1 as MNHNS and CDR2 as SASEGT. V lost 3 bases, J lost 6 bases, and 9 bases lay in between. CDR3 nucleotide sequence: TGTGCCAGCAGTGAGCGGCTCATCAATGAGCAGTTCTTC. Translating gives CASSERLINEQFF.

This chain joins TRBV28 and TRBJ1-1, with 7 positions matching TRBD1. CDR1 is MDHEN and CDR2 is SYDVKM in the germline V gene. The J segment lost 5 bases and the V segment lost 4 bases, leaving 7 bases of the junction unmatched. The CDR3 is 14 amino acids. The CDR3 DNA follows: TGTGCCAGCAGTTCCGGACAGGAGGGGACTGAAGCTTTCTTT. Its translation is CASSSGQEGTEAFF. Full variable domain (outside the CDR3, taken from reference TRBV28 and TRBJ1-1): DVKVTQSSRYLVKRTGEKVFLECVQDMDHENMFWYRQDPGLGLRLIYFSYDVKMKEKGDIPEGYSVSREKKERFSLILESASTNQTSMYLCASSSGQEGTEAFFGQGTRLTVV.

V gene TRBV4-1 combines with J gene TRBJ1-5; 8 bases line up with TRBD1. The germline gives CDR1 MGHRA, CDR2 YSYEKL. With V trimmed by 4 bases and J by 2 bases, 7 bases remained unmatched. The CDR3 contains 16 residues. The DNA of the CDR3 is TGCGCCAGCAGCCTCTTCGACAGGGGAGGCAATCAGCCCCAGCATTTT. As protein: CASSLFDRGGNQPQHF.

The V gene is TRBV5-1, the J gene TRBJ2-3; possibly TRBD2 for D (6 bases). Germline CDR1 SGHRS, CDR2 YFSETQ. This CDR3 region has 15 residues. The V and J ends lost 4 bases and 7 bases respectively, with 19 bases between them. As DNA, the CDR3 is TGCGCCAGCAGCAGTAGCCCCCTGGGAGGCAATACGCAGTATTTT. As protein: CASSSSPLGGNTQYF.

This clone was picked up one time. At the DNA level, this CDR3 is encoded by other sequences in the same sample as well. This rearrangement joins TRBV6-5 to TRBJ1-5; D might be TRBD1 (5 bases). Trimming left V 4 bases short and J 2 bases short, with 6 bases between. Germline V lookup: CDR1 MNHEY, CDR2 SVGAGI. CDR3 size: 13 residues. The CDR3 sequence: CASSLTGNQPQHF. The CDR3 coding sequence is TGTGCCAGCAGTTTGACAGGCAATCAGCCCCAGCATTTT.

Remarks on this clone: At one boundary the junction diverges from the germline segment, which might be a read error. The chain carries TRBV2 and TRBJ2-3, with TRBD2 matching 8 bases. The CDR3 extends over 14 amino acids. From germline, CDR1 is SNHLY and CDR2 FYNNEI. The CDR3 DNA reads TGTGCCAGCAGCGAAGCGGGAGTGACGGGAACGCAGTATTTT. It yields the protein CASSEAGVTGTQYF.

This rearrangement joins TRBV11-2 to TRBJ1-2; 7 nucleotides align to TRBD1. The CDR3 contains 13 residues. Per the germline V gene, CDR1 is SGHAT and CDR2 is FQNNGV. V dropped 5 bases and J dropped 3; count of bases not matched to a gene: 3. CDR3 sequence: CASSTGQDYGYTF. The CDR3 bases are TGTGCCAGCAGCACCGGACAGGACTATGGCTACACCTTC.

The V and J genes are TRBV7-6 and TRBJ2-2; unclear D gene. V was trimmed by 1 base and J by 5 bases, leaving 20 bases between them. The CDR3 contains 18 residues. In germline, CDR1 is SGHVS, CDR2 FNYEAQ. DNA of the CDR3: TGTGCCAGCAGCTTAGACGCACTGAAGTACCGTTGGACCGGGGAGCTGTTTTTT. It translates to CASSLDALKYRWTGELFF.

The rearrangement joins TRBV28 to TRBJ2-7, with D perhaps matching TRBD2 (6 bases). The CDR3 is made up of 14 amino acids. Trimming left V 10 bases short and J 4 bases short, with 20 bases between. Germline values: CDR1 MDHEN, CDR2 SYDVKM. CDR3 nucleotide sequence: TGTGCCATTAAATCGGACTACCCCCCGTACGAGCAGTACTTC. Translation gives CAIKSDYPPYEQYF.

The CDR3 DNA sequence: TGTGCCAGCAGCCAACAGGGGGATGGAAACACCATATATTTT. Its translation: CASSQQGDGNTIYF. This sequence joins TRBV11-2 and TRBJ1-3; TRBD1 matches 8 bases. Germline CDR1 reads SGHAT; CDR2 reads FQNNGV. The CDR3 has 14 residues. Trimming took 5 bases from V and 3 from J; bases not matched to a gene: 3.

In this sample, this clone turned up once. The rearrangement joins TRBV5-4 to TRBJ2-1, with D unclear. Trimming shortened V by 1 base and J by 6 bases, and 17 bases separated the two germline ends. Germline-derived CDR1 and CDR2 are SGHNT and YYREEE (reference sequence). The CDR3 totals 16 residues. The CDR3 DNA sequence: TGTGCCAGCAGCTTGAAGGTACGTCAGGCCCTCAATGAGCAGTTCTTC. This translates into CASSLKVRQALNEQFF.

This clone was counted a single time. The V gene is TRBV7-3, the J gene TRBJ1-1; TRBD1 aligns across 9 bases. The CDR3 has 13 amino acids. The germline V gene encodes CDR1 SGHTA and CDR2 FQGTGA. After removal of 5 bases from V and 6 bases from J, the junction contained 4 bases not matched to a gene. DNA of the CDR3: TGTGCCAGCAGCCCGGGACAGGGAGCTGAAGCTTTCTTT. Protein sequence: CASSPGQGAEAFF.

The chain uses TRBV28 and TRBJ2-1, with 7 positions matching TRBD2. V gave up 6 bases and J gave up 8 bases; unmatched junction bases: 19. CDR3 size: 17 residues. CDR1 is MDHEN, CDR2 SYDVKM, per germline. CDR3 sequence: CASSLLMGRGGSDEQFF. DNA for the CDR3: TGTGCCAGCAGCCTCCTCATGGGGAGGGGAGGGAGCGATGAGCAGTTCTTC.

The chain employs TRBV5-1 and TRBJ2-5, with unresolved D. Between the trimmed V and J ends, which lost 4 bases and 2 bases, there was a span of 15 bases. The CDR3 spans 15 residues. Germline V gene sequence: CDR1 SGHRS, CDR2 YFSETQ. This CDR3 reads CASSLVVSVQETQYF. In DNA, the CDR3 is TGCGCCAGCAGCCTGGTTGTATCAGTGCAAGAGACCCAGTACTTC.

This chain uses TRBV6-7 with TRBJ2-2, with D possibly matching TRBD1 (6 bases). TRBV6-7 is marked as an open reading frame, function uncertain. The CDR3 covers 14 residues. V was clipped by 5 bases and J by 3 bases, with 10 bases between them. Written as DNA, the CDR3 is TGTGCCAGCAGTAACGGACAGCACACCGGGGAGCTGTTTTTT. Translation gives CASSNGQHTGELFF.

Here the CDR3 reads CASSLHNQETQYF. In DNA form, the CDR3 reads TGTGCCAGCAGCTTACACAACCAAGAGACCCAGTACTTC. The genes are TRBV5-4 and TRBJ2-5; D not certain. The CDR3 is 13 residues long. Trimming cost V 2 bases and J 0 bases, with 5 bases left between them. Germline assignment: CDR1 SGHNT and CDR2 YYREEE (reference sequence).

The chain carries TRBV18 and TRBJ2-5; TRBD1 aligns across 9 bases. The junction had 3 bases not matched to a gene; V was cut back by 0 bases and J by 4 bases. The CDR3 extends over 15 amino acids. The V gene's germline CDR1 is KGHSH and CDR2 LQKENI. This chain's CDR3 is CASSPPSDRGETQYF. The CDR3 DNA is TGTGCCAGCTCACCACCGTCGGACAGGGGAGAGACCCAGTACTTC. The variable domain in full, completed from reference TRBV18 and TRBJ2-5, reads NAGVMQNPRHLVRRRGQEARLRCSPMKGHSHVYWYRQLPEEGLKFMVYLQKENIIDESGMPKERFSAEFPKEGPSILRIQQVVRGDSAAYFCASSPPSDRGETQYFGPGTRLLVL.

This sequence joins TRBV27 and TRBJ2-3; 7 bases are shared with TRBD2. CDR3 size: 14 residues. Unmatched junction bases numbered 7, after V lost 4 bases and J lost 6 bases. The germline gives CDR1 MNHEY, CDR2 SMNVEV (reference sequence). The CDR3 protein is CASSWGRGTDTQYF. The CDR3 region has the DNA TGTGCCAGCAGTTGGGGGAGGGGTACGGATACGCAGTATTTT.

V usage is TRBV10-1 and J usage is TRBJ2-5, with D maybe TRBD2 (6 bases). The V and J ends lost 9 bases and 6 bases respectively, with 20 bases between them. The CDR3 contains 14 residues. CDR1 and CDR2 (germline): WNHNN, SYGVQD (reference sequence). The CDR3 DNA follows: TGCGCCAGGATGCCGGGACTCTCCGGGAAGACCCAGTACTTC. Translating gives CARMPGLSGKTQYF.

This clone was seen only once. This sequence joins TRBV29-1 and TRBJ2-7; D perhaps matches TRBD1 (7 bases). The germline gives CDR1 SQVTM, CDR2 ANQGSEA. The CDR3 covers 13 residues. Deletions cut 3 bases from V and 3 bases from J, with 12 bases between. CDR3 region: CSVDAQGGYEQYF. The CDR3 nucleotides are TGCAGCGTTGACGCCCAGGGGGGCTACGAGCAGTACTTC.

The V call is TRBV10-3, the J call TRBJ2-1; 9 bases map to TRBD2. V trimming: 2 bases; J trimming: 2 bases; junction bases outside the gene matches: 13. Germline values: CDR1 ENHRY, CDR2 SYGVKD. The CDR3 length is 19 residues. As DNA, the CDR3 is TGTGCCATCAGTGAGCCGCTTCAACAGGCTAGCGGGGCCTACAATGAGCAGTTCTTC. This sequence encodes CAISEPLQQASGAYNEQFF.